These 7 T cell receptor beta chains share one sample of origin, sequenced in a study of preoperative IRX-2 immunotherapy in early breast cancer. Assay used: immunoSEQ multiplex PCR; TCRdb lists only in-frame clones, some missing. Of around 95,000 clones listed, 86% are singletons. The treatment: preoperative locoregional IRX-2 cytokine immunotherapy. Sequencing used tumor tissue, obtained after IRX-2 immunotherapy. The origin of the receptors is a human donor with breast cancer.

This clone was seen only a few times. The J gene is TRBJ1-2, the V gene TRBV6-8, with a possible D match to TRBD1 (5 bases). This CDR3 is built from 14 residues. V was cut by 4 bases and J by 8 bases, with 17 bases left in between. Germline lookup yields CDR1 MNHGY and CDR2 SAAAGT. CDR3 protein: CASSSTGRGRGYTF. CDR3 DNA sequence: TGTGCCAGCAGTTCCACGGGGCGAGGTAGAGGCTACACCTTC.

The rearrangement links TRBV6-8 to TRBJ2-7; D is ambiguous. The V gene lost 2 bases and the J gene lost 6 bases, with 11 bases spanning the gap. Germline V gene sequence: CDR1 MNHGY, CDR2 SAAAGT. The CDR3 spans 13 residues. The DNA of the CDR3 is TGTGCCAGCAGTTACACGACATCCGCCGAGCAGTACTTC. It yields the protein CASSYTTSAEQYF.

CDR3: CASSLGGQHPTNEKLFF. The DNA for the CDR3 is TGTGCCAGCAGCTTAGGGGGACAGCACCCAACTAATGAAAAACTGTTTTTT. V and J are TRBV11-3 and TRBJ1-4; TRBD1 matches at 7 bases. The trim removed 1 base at V and 0 bases at J, leaving 5 bases unmatched. The CDR3 length is 17 residues. Per germline, CDR1 SGHNT and CDR2 YENEEA. The full variable domain, in which reference TRBV11-3 and TRBJ1-4 provide the parts outside the CDR3, is EAGVVQSPRYKIIEKKQPVAFWCNPISGHNTLYWYLQNLGQGPELLIRYENEEAVDDSQLPKDRFSAERLKGVDSTLKIQPAELGDSAVYLCASSLGGQHPTNEKLFFGSGTQLSVL.

V and J are TRBV28 and TRBJ1-5; 9 bases map to TRBD1. Germline CDR1 is MDHEN and CDR2 is SYDVKM. The CDR3 is 16 residues long. Trimming cost V 10 bases and J 5 bases; bases outside gene matches: 15. The CDR3 spells CATRESPGQGYQPQHF. CDR3 nucleotide sequence: TGTGCCACCCGGGAGTCTCCGGGACAGGGATATCAGCCCCAGCATTTT. The full variable domain, completed using reference TRBV28 and TRBJ1-5, is DVKVTQSSRYLVKRTGEKVFLECVQDMDHENMFWYRQDPGLGLRLIYFSYDVKMKEKGDIPEGYSVSREKKERFSLILESASTNQTSMYLCATRESPGQGYQPQHFGDGTRLSIL.

Here the CDR3 reads CASSLGVFGEKLFF. CDR3 sequence (DNA): TGTGCCAGCAGCTTGGGGGTTTTTGGTGAAAAACTGTTTTTT. The gene calls are TRBV7-1 and TRBJ1-4; D might be TRBD1 (5 bases). TRBV7-1 is identified as an open reading frame with a role that is uncertain. The CDR3 is made up of 14 amino acids. The ends were cut back, 4 bases at V and 7 bases at J, with 13 bases in the middle.

This clone was detected only once. The chain couples TRBV5-1 to TRBJ2-3; D could derive from TRBD1 or TRBD2 (6 bases each). V dropped 1 base and J dropped 3 bases, with 12 bases sitting between them. Germline V gene lookup returns CDR1 SGHRS and CDR2 YFSETQ. This CDR3 spans 15 amino acids. In DNA form, the CDR3 reads TGCGCCAGCAGCTTGAGCACAGGGAGGACAGATACGCAGTATTTT. It is translated as CASSLSTGRTDTQYF.

The V call is TRBV19, the J call TRBJ1-1, with a possible D match to TRBD1 (6 bases). The CDR3 contains 14 residues. Germline assignment: CDR1 LNHDA and CDR2 SQIVND (reference sequence). V lost 11 bases to trimming and J lost 1 base, with 17 bases between them. CDR3 loop: CASDTGTPNTEAFF. The CDR3 nucleotides are TGTGCCTCCGATACCGGGACACCGAACACTGAAGCTTTCTTT.